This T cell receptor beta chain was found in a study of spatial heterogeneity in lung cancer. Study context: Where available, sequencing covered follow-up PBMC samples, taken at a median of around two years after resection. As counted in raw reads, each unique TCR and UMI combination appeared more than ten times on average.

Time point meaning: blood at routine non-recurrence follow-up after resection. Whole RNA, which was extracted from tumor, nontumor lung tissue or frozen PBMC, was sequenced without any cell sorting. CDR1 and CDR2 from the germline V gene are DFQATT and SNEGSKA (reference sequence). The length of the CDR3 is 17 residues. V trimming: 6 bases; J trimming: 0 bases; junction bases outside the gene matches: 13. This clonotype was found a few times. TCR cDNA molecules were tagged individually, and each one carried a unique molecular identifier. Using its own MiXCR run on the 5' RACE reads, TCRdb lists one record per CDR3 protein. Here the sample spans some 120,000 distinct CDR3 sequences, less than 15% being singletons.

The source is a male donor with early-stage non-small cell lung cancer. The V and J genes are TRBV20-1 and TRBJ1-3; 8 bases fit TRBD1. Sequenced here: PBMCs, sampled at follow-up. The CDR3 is CSAKPRDRLYSGNTIYF. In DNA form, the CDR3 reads TGCAGTGCCAAACCCCGGGACAGGCTCTACTCTGGAAACACCATATATTTT.